The next 8 T cell receptor beta chains were all read from a single sample in a study of graft-versus-host responses after intestinal transplantation. Their antigens remain unidentified. The repertoire was sequenced with immunoSEQ multiplex PCR; TCRdb's copy has only in-frame clones and lacks some. Seen here are 80,000 to 100,000 clones, about 93% observed once, and the top ten hold 0.17%. Sequenced material: unstimulated CD4+ T cells sorted from spleen or lymph node cells, taken before intestinal transplant. These receptors all come from a human donor who received an intestinal transplant.

The genes are TRBV6-1 and TRBJ1-1; 7 bases map to TRBD1. The CDR3 totals 13 residues. V lost 11 bases, J lost 0 bases, and 6 bases stayed unmatched. Germline CDR1 reads MNHNS; CDR2 reads SASEGT. The CDR3 loop is CASRTGLNTEAFF. DNA of the CDR3: TGTGCCTCTCGGACAGGCTTGAACACTGAAGCTTTCTTT.

The chain joins TRBV19 to TRBJ2-7; 9 bases line up with TRBD1. V was pared by 4 bases and J by 3 bases, with 1 base of the junction left unmatched. Germline CDR1 and CDR2: LNHDA and SQIVND (reference sequence). This CDR3 has 13 amino acids. CDR3 nucleotide sequence: TGTGCCAGTAGTAGGGGACAGGGCTACGAGCAGTACTTC. The encoded protein is CASSRGQGYEQYF.

This chain uses TRBV5-6 with TRBJ1-6; maybe TRBD1 (6 bases). V lost 2 bases and J 9 bases, leaving 15 bases between the germline ends. Germline CDR1 reads SGHDT; CDR2 reads YYEEEE. This CDR3 comprises 15 residues. As DNA, the CDR3 is TGTGCCAGCAGCTTACTACAGGGAACTTTTTCACCCCTCCACTTT. Translated, it gives CASSLLQGTFSPLHF. Based on the CDR3 plus reference TRBV5-6 and TRBJ1-6, the full variable domain is DAGVTQSPTHLIKTRGQQVTLRCSPKSGHDTVSWYQQALGQGPQFIFQYYEEEERQRGNFPDRFSGHQFPNYSSELNVNALLLGDSALYLCASSLLQGTFSPLHFGNGTRLTVT.

This chain uses TRBV5-4 with TRBJ1-3, with 9 bases matching TRBD1. J lost 4 bases, V lost 3 bases, and 5 bases had no gene match. The CDR3 is 15 residues long. CDR1 is SGHNT and CDR2 is YYREEE in the germline V gene (reference sequence). CDR3 bases: TGTGCCAGCAGCTCCGGACAGGGGTTAGGAAACACCATATATTTT. Protein sequence: CASSSGQGLGNTIYF.

The J gene is TRBJ1-1, the V gene TRBV16, with a tentative D call TRBD1 (6 bases). There are 17 residues in the CDR3. Trimming took off 3 bases at V and 0 bases at J, with 17 bases between the two ends. The V gene's germline CDR1 is KGHSY and CDR2 FQNENV. The CDR3 DNA reads as TGTGCCAGCAGCCACCCTATGAGGGGGACCGTGAACACTGAAGCTTTCTTT. The encoded protein is CASSHPMRGTVNTEAFF.

This sequence joins TRBV1 and TRBJ2-1; whether TRBD2, the table's D call, matches the DNA was not checked. TRBV1 is a documented pseudogene. CDR3 length equals 17 residues. CDR3 nucleotide sequence: TGCACCAGCAGCCAAACCCCTAGCGTCTTATCCTACAATGAGCAGTTCTTC. Amino acids: CTSSQTPSVLSYNEQFF.

This clone was detected once. The V call is TRBV5-1, the J call TRBJ1-6; 7 positions agree with TRBD1. The CDR3 consists of 15 residues. In germline, CDR1 is SGHRS, CDR2 YFSETQ. Unmatched junction bases numbered 8, after V lost 4 bases and J lost 7 bases. The CDR3 protein is CASSQDRILNSPLHF. CDR3 DNA sequence: TGCGCCAGCAGCCAGGACAGGATATTGAATTCACCCCTCCACTTT.

The gene calls are TRBV7-2 and TRBJ2-5; 10 positions agree with TRBD2. The CDR3 has 15 residues. The J segment lost 4 bases and the V segment lost 0 bases, leaving 2 bases of the junction unmatched. Germline CDR1 SGHTA, CDR2 FQGNSA. CDR3 DNA sequence: TGTGCCAGCAGCTTAGCACTAGCGGGGCTAGAGACCCAGTACTTC. It specifies CASSLALAGLETQYF.